Listed here are 25 T cell receptor beta chains from one sample, sequenced in a study of T cell repertoires in cytomegalovirus infection. A single record per CDR3 protein comes from TCRdb applying MiXCR to the reads. The sample contains hundreds of thousands of distinct CDR3 sequences, around 32% of which appear only once. These receptors have no known antigen. This material consisted of cultured PBMCs, taken from culture after CMV antigen stimulation. These TCRs come from a human donor in good health (CMV status not recorded). Some clones in this sample may be carry-over from other donors' samples.

The rearrangement links TRBV5-4 to TRBJ2-2; possible D gene TRBD2, 5 bases. This CDR3 is 14 amino acids long. The V end was cut by 3 bases, the J end by 1 base, with 7 bases between. Germline assignment: CDR1 SGHNT and CDR2 YYREEE (reference sequence). The CDR3 DNA sequence: TGTGCCAGCAGCTGGCGGGTGAACACCGGGGAGCTGTTTTTT. Translation gives CASSWRVNTGELFF.

This clonotype was picked up a small number of times. The V and J genes are TRBV4-3 and TRBJ2-2; TRBD2 might be the D (6 bases). The CDR3 covers 14 residues. Germline CDR1 and CDR2: LGHNA and YSLEER. Trimming left V 1 base short and J 5 bases short, with 8 bases between. In DNA, the CDR3 is TGCGCCAGCAGCCAAGGACTAGGGACCGGGGAGCTGTTTTTT. Its protein is CASSQGLGTGELFF.

In its sample, this clonotype was seen once. In nucleotides, the CDR3 is TGTGCCAGCAGTGGAGGGACTAGCGGGAGCGAGCAGTACTTC. Its protein is CASSGGTSGSEQYF. The chain joins TRBV2 to TRBJ2-7, with 14 bases matching TRBD2. After removal of 4 bases from V and 6 bases from J, the junction contained 2 bases not matched to a gene. Germline loops: CDR1 SNHLY, CDR2 FYNNEI. This CDR3 region has 14 residues.

CDR3 DNA: TGTGCCATCAGTACCTTCAATCCGGGACAGGGGGTTGGGGAGCTGTTTTTT. This sequence encodes CAISTFNPGQGVGELFF. The chain combines TRBV10-3 with TRBJ2-2, with 11 bases fitting TRBD1. V was pared by 5 bases and J by 8 bases, with 13 bases of the junction left unmatched. In germline, CDR1 is ENHRY, CDR2 SYGVKD. The CDR3 is 17 amino acids.

V gene TRBV6-1 combines with J gene TRBJ1-5; TRBD1 agrees at 7 bases. The CDR3 covers 13 residues. The germline CDR1 and CDR2 sequences are MNHNS and SASEGT. The J segment lost 9 bases and the V segment lost 5 bases, leaving 7 bases of the junction unmatched. In nucleotides, the CDR3 is TGTGCCAGCAGTCCCGAGGACAGGCGGCCCCAGCATTTT. Encoded protein: CASSPEDRRPQHF.

The chain carries TRBV12-3 or TRBV12-4 and TRBJ1-1; D gene unclear. This CDR3 contains 13 residues. With 3 bases removed from V and 9 bases from J, the gap between germline ends came to 14 bases. The CDR3 loop reads CASSFGSHDQAFF. DNA for the CDR3: TGTGCCAGCAGTTTCGGTTCTCACGATCAAGCTTTCTTT.

The chain employs TRBV2 and TRBJ2-1; maybe TRBD2 (6 bases). The V end lost 5 bases, the J end lost 7 bases, and 15 bases lay between the germline ends. CDR3 length: 14 residues. Germline-derived CDR1 and CDR2 are SNHLY and FYNNEI. The CDR3 protein is CASSRLREANEQFF. CDR3 nucleotides: TGTGCCAGCAGTAGACTCAGGGAGGCGAATGAGCAGTTCTTC.

The rearrangement links TRBV7-9 to TRBJ2-7; D not certain. Trimming shortened V by 1 base and J by 6 bases, and 7 bases separated the two germline ends. Per the germline V gene, CDR1 is SEHNR and CDR2 is FQNEAQ (reference sequence). This CDR3 comprises 12 residues. CDR3 region: CASSLVHREQYF. DNA of the CDR3: TGTGCCAGCAGCTTAGTTCACCGCGAGCAGTACTTC.

This clonotype has just a few counts. The rearrangement uses TRBV7-2 and TRBJ2-5, with a weak D call TRBD2 (6 bases). Trimming pared 5 bases from V and 4 bases from J, leaving 17 bases between. The germline CDR1 and CDR2 sequences are SGHTA and FQGNSA. The CDR3 runs 15 residues. The CDR3 DNA reads as TGTGCCAGCAGCCCTAATAGCGGAACTGGAGAGACCCAGTACTTC. It encodes CASSPNSGTGETQYF.

This chain connects TRBV19 to TRBJ1-6, with a possible D match to TRBD1 (6 bases). The length of the CDR3 is 15 residues. Germline loops: CDR1 LNHDA, CDR2 SQIVND (reference sequence). Trimming took off 5 bases at V and 9 bases at J, with 17 bases between the two ends. CDR3 in DNA: TGTGCCAGTAGTCACCGACAGGCTTGGGGTTCACCCCTCCACTTT. Its translation: CASSHRQAWGSPLHF.

J is TRBJ1-1 and V is TRBV11-2; possibly TRBD1 for D (5 bases). V was clipped by 5 bases and J by 3 bases, with 13 bases between them. CDR3 size: 14 residues. CDR1 is SGHAT and CDR2 is FQNNGV in the germline V gene. The CDR3 region has the DNA TGTGCCAGCAGCCCTGGGGCCTGGGACACTGAAGCTTTCTTT. Its translation: CASSPGAWDTEAFF.

J is TRBJ2-5 and V is TRBV6-2 or TRBV6-3; TRBD1 aligns across 8 bases. V shed 2 bases, J shed 2 bases, and the junction held 13 bases outside the gene matches. Germline values: CDR1 MNHEY, CDR2 SVGEGT. The CDR3 contains 18 residues. The DNA for the CDR3 is TGTGCCAGCAGTTACCACCTCCTGGGACAGGCCAGACAAGAGACCCAGTACTTC. This codes for CASSYHLLGQARQETQYF.

The chain couples TRBV6-6 to TRBJ2-3, with TRBD2 as a possible D gene (7 bases). V was shortened by 2 bases and J by 2 bases, with 11 bases between the two germline ends. The CDR3 loop spans 15 amino acids. The germline CDR1 and CDR2 sequences are MNHNY and SVGAGI (reference sequence). In DNA, the CDR3 is TGTGCCAGCAGTTACGGGGGGGCCCTCACAGATACGCAGTATTTT. Translating gives CASSYGGALTDTQYF.

J is TRBJ2-7 and V is TRBV27; maybe TRBD2 (5 bases). CDR3 length: 14 residues. The germline CDR1 and CDR2 sequences are MNHEY and SMNVEV (reference sequence). Trimming cost V 6 bases and J 3 bases, with 15 bases left between them. CDR3 sequence: CASSRPGTYYEQYF. Written as DNA, the CDR3 is TGTGCCAGCAGCCGGCCGGGAACCTACTACGAGCAGTACTTC.

Ten or more counts support this clonotype. The chain carries TRBV7-2 and TRBJ2-3, with a possible D match to TRBD2 (5 bases). The V end lost 1 base, the J end lost 1 base, and 12 bases lay between the germline ends. In germline, CDR1 is SGHTA, CDR2 FQGNSA. The CDR3 runs 16 residues. CDR3 protein: CASSLGIGRGTDTQYF. DNA of the CDR3: TGTGCCAGCAGCTTAGGGATTGGGCGGGGCACAGATACGCAGTATTTT.

The CDR3: CAISELSVSPGYTF. In DNA, the CDR3 is TGTGCCATCAGTGAACTATCTGTTTCTCCGGGCTACACCTTC. V and J are TRBV10-3 and TRBJ1-2; no firm D call. V was trimmed by 3 bases and J by 8 bases, leaving 16 bases between them. The germline CDR1 and CDR2 sequences are ENHRY and SYGVKD. The CDR3 sequence is 14 residues long.

This clonotype was picked up a small number of times. The V gene is TRBV7-8, the J gene TRBJ2-5; 8 bases align to TRBD1. Germline V gene data show CDR1 as SGHVS and CDR2 as FQNEAQ. After removal of 9 bases from V and 7 bases from J, the junction contained 16 bases not matched to a gene. CDR3 size: 15 residues. The CDR3 reads CARSLTGEEDRTQYF. DNA for the CDR3: TGTGCCAGGTCTCTGACAGGGGAAGAAGATCGGACCCAGTACTTC.

This clonotype has a single count. This sequence joins TRBV7-6 and TRBJ1-6; 9 nucleotides match TRBD1. The CDR3 has 13 amino acids. Germline V gene sequence: CDR1 SGHVS, CDR2 FNYEAQ. The J segment lost 7 bases and the V segment lost 8 bases, leaving 3 bases of the junction unmatched. The CDR3 sequence: CASGDRENSPLHF. In DNA form, the CDR3 reads TGTGCCAGCGGGGACAGGGAGAATTCACCCCTCCACTTT. Full variable domain (outside the CDR3, taken from reference TRBV7-6 and TRBJ1-6): GAGVSQSPRYKVTKRGQDVALRCDPISGHVSLYWYRQALGQGPEFLTYFNYEAQQDKSGLPNDRFSAERPEGSISTLTIQRTEQRDSAMYRCASGDRENSPLHFGNGTRLTVT.

This clonotype was seen more than once but under ten times. The chain couples TRBV24-1 to TRBJ2-5; D gene uncertain. V lost 1 base to trimming and J lost 4 bases, with 9 bases between them. The CDR3 length is 14 residues. The germline gives CDR1 KGHDR, CDR2 SFDVKD. CDR3 DNA sequence: TGTGCCACCAGTGATTTCCGTCAAGCAGAGACCCAGTACTTC. It specifies CATSDFRQAETQYF.

The chain uses TRBV10-3 and TRBJ2-1; 7 bases align to TRBD1. With 6 bases clipped from V and 7 bases from J, the junction kept 12 bases outside the gene matches. The CDR3 loop spans 15 amino acids. Germline V CDR1 and CDR2: ENHRY, SYGVKD. Here the CDR3 reads CAIRPQGVAGNEQFF. CDR3 nucleotides: TGTGCCATCAGGCCCCAGGGGGTTGCTGGAAATGAGCAGTTCTTC.

This clonotype showed up just once. The V gene is TRBV4-1, the J gene TRBJ1-2, with D possibly matching TRBD1 (6 bases). The CDR3 covers 14 residues. The germline V gene encodes CDR1 MGHRA and CDR2 YSYEKL. V shed 2 bases and J shed 7 bases, with 14 bases lying between them. The CDR3 spells CASSQPKQGGGYTF. CDR3 sequence (DNA): TGCGCCAGCAGCCAACCCAAACAGGGAGGTGGCTACACCTTC.

The chain joins TRBV7-9 to TRBJ2-3, with D perhaps TRBD2 (5 bases). Germline values: CDR1 SEHNR, CDR2 FQNEAQ (reference sequence). The CDR3 covers 13 residues. The V end lost 8 bases, the J end lost 6 bases, and 15 bases lay between the germline ends. The CDR3 nucleotides read TGTGCCAGCGCATTGGCGGGCTCGGATACGCAGTATTTT. Translating it yields CASALAGSDTQYF.

The sample holds a few counts of this clonotype. A read error may produce the germline difference seen at one junction end. The chain is built from TRBV7-2 and TRBJ2-1, with 9 bases matching TRBD2. The V gene's germline CDR1 is SGHTA and CDR2 FQGNSA. The CDR3 runs to 13 residues. DNA for the CDR3: TGTGCCAGCAGCTTAGAGGCTAGCGGGGTACTGGTCTTC. Translating gives CASSLEASGVLVF.

The V and J genes are TRBV5-4 and TRBJ2-5, with D possibly TRBD1 on 5 matching bases. The CDR3 is 14 residues long. Trimming removed 4 bases from V and 2 bases from J, with 12 bases in between. The V gene's germline CDR1 is SGHNT and CDR2 YYREEE (reference sequence). CDR3 bases: TGTGCCAGCAGCGACCTCAAGGGGCAAGAGACCCAGTACTTC. It specifies CASSDLKGQETQYF. Combining the CDR3 with reference TRBV5-4 and TRBJ2-5 gives the whole variable domain ETGVTQSPTHLIKTRGQQVTLRCSSQSGHNTVSWYQQALGQGPQFIFQYYREEENGRGNFPPRFSGLQFPNYSSELNVNALELDDSALYLCASSDLKGQETQYFGPGTRLLVL.

There are many counts of this clonotype. The chain is built from TRBV7-9 and TRBJ1-1; a possible D gene is TRBD1 (5 bases). Germline loops: CDR1 SEHNR, CDR2 FQNEAQ (reference sequence). V lost 1 base and J 0 bases, leaving 18 bases between the germline ends. This CDR3 comprises 18 residues. The DNA of the CDR3 is TGTGCCAGCAGCTTAGTTAGGACAAAGCCAAGTCTGAACACTGAAGCTTTCTTT. It yields the protein CASSLVRTKPSLNTEAFF.